This TCR beta chain was documented in a study of T cell responses to AZD1222 COVID-19 vaccine. TCRdb's copy holds only in-frame clones and misses some; the assay was immunoSEQ multiplex PCR. The repertoire consists of 55,000 to 60,000 clones, with 75% to 90% occurring once and the leading ten covering about 20%. General observations from the study: Spike-wide coverage was observed for vaccine-associated CD4 TCRs, with dominant responses at 160-218 and 743-854. Repertoire sampling was restricted to post-peak T cell response timepoints. Among AZD1222 vaccinees, only six were seropositive at baseline. Reports say nearly half of spike-specific TCRs go after unmutated variant regions.

The V gene end was trimmed by 4 bases and the J gene end by 1 base; junction bases not matched to a gene: 1. The CDR3 extends over 15 amino acids. Germline CDR1 reads MDHEN; CDR2 reads SYDVKM. This clone was seen a handful of times. Its antigen is not known. The TCR was taken from an adult in good health. Sequencing was performed on peripheral blood, taken on day 0 of MenACWY control vaccination. The gene calls are TRBV28 and TRBJ2-7; TRBD2 matches 13 bases. CDR3 bases: TGTGCCAGCAGTTCACTAGCGGGAGGGTCCTACGAGCAGTACTTC. This translates into CASSSLAGGSYEQYF.